The 25 T cell receptor beta chains given below trace back to one sample, sequenced in a study of blood T cell repertoires in COVID-19. Generated by immunoSEQ multiplex PCR, the TCRdb table keeps only in-frame clones and is missing some. The table records a few hundred thousand clones, roughly 86% of them present only once. Material for sequencing was peripheral blood. These receptors all come from a man aged 55 to 70 with acute or convalescent COVID-19.

The J gene is TRBJ2-7, the V gene TRBV7-9; 13 nucleotides line up with TRBD2. V trimming: 5 bases; J trimming: 0 bases; junction bases outside the gene matches: 13. Per the germline V gene, CDR1 is SEHNR and CDR2 is FQNEAQ (reference sequence). The CDR3 runs 19 residues. The CDR3 is CASSGAPGLAGFSSYEQYF. CDR3 bases: TGTGCCAGCAGCGGCGCCCCGGGACTAGCGGGGTTTAGCTCCTACGAGCAGTACTTC. Filled out from reference TRBV7-9 and TRBJ2-7, the complete variable domain reads DTGVSQNPRHKITKRGQNVTFRCDPISEHNRLYWYRQTLGQGPEFLTYFQNEAQLEKSRLLSDRFSAERPKGSFSTLEIQRTEQGDSAMYLCASSGAPGLAGFSSYEQYFGPGTRLTVT.

The chain recombines TRBV6-6 with TRBJ1-3; 7 positions agree with TRBD1. The CDR3 contains 15 residues. The V gene end was trimmed by 5 bases and the J gene end by 2 bases; junction bases not matched to a gene: 6. Germline CDR1 is MNHNY and CDR2 is SVGAGI (reference sequence). The CDR3 reads CASSIRDRAGNTIYF. The CDR3 nucleotides are TGTGCCAGCAGTATCCGGGACAGAGCTGGAAACACCATATATTTT.

J is TRBJ1-5 and V is TRBV7-2; D is uncertain. This CDR3 is 15 amino acids long. Trimming took off 0 bases at V and 3 bases at J, with 9 bases between the two ends. CDR1 is SGHTA and CDR2 is FQGNSA in the germline V gene. The CDR3 loop is CASSLAGGNNQPQHF. In DNA form, the CDR3 reads TGTGCCAGCAGCTTAGCTGGAGGGAACAATCAGCCCCAGCATTTT.

The rearrangement uses TRBV13 and TRBJ2-7; 12 bases are a match to TRBD2. The CDR3 length is 17 residues. Per germline, CDR1 PRHDT and CDR2 FYEKMQ (reference sequence). The junction had 11 bases not matched to a gene; V was cut back by 4 bases and J by 4 bases. The CDR3, as DNA: TGTGCCAGCAGCTCGACTAGCGGGGGAGTGGGGAGGTACGAGCAGTACTTC. It is translated as CASSSTSGGVGRYEQYF.

The rearrangement uses TRBV19 and TRBJ2-1, with D perhaps TRBD1 (5 bases). The CDR3 spans 15 residues. Germline CDR1 is LNHDA and CDR2 is SQIVND (reference sequence). V was cut by 6 bases and J by 7 bases, with 19 bases left in between. Written as DNA, the CDR3 is TGTGCCAGTAGCACCCTTGGGGCTGTCCGAAATGAGCAGTTCTTC. Encoded protein: CASSTLGAVRNEQFF.

The rearrangement uses TRBV2 and TRBJ1-5, with D possibly TRBD1 on 6 matching bases. Between the trimmed V and J ends, which lost 3 bases and 1 base, there was a span of 10 bases. The V gene's germline CDR1 is SNHLY and CDR2 FYNNEI. The CDR3 has 15 amino acids. The CDR3 nucleotides read TGTGCCAGCAGTGACGGCAGGGGAAGCAATCAGCCCCAGCATTTT. It is translated as CASSDGRGSNQPQHF.

The gene calls are TRBV29-1 and TRBJ1-1; TRBD1 agrees at 7 bases. The CDR3 spans 12 residues. J was trimmed by 4 bases and V by 6 bases; bases with no gene match: 5. Germline loops: CDR1 SQVTM, CDR2 ANQGSEA. For the CDR3, the DNA is TGCAGCGTGCGACAGGGAAGCACTGAAGCTTTCTTT. Amino acid sequence: CSVRQGSTEAFF. Based on the CDR3 plus reference TRBV29-1 and TRBJ1-1, the full variable domain is SAVISQKPSRDICQRGTSLTIQCQVDSQVTMMFWYRQQPGQSLTLIATANQGSEATYESGFVIDKFPISRPNLTFSTLTVSNMSPEDSSIYLCSVRQGSTEAFFGQGTRLTVV.

The chain recombines TRBV6-2 or TRBV6-3 with TRBJ2-7; D not certain. Trimming cost V 2 bases and J 2 bases, with 10 bases left between them. CDR3 length: 14 residues. Germline V lookup: CDR1 MNHEY, CDR2 SVGEGT. CDR3 amino acids: CASSYPHTTYEQYF. CDR3 coding DNA: TGTGCCAGCAGTTACCCTCACACGACCTACGAGCAGTACTTC.

The genes are TRBV19 and TRBJ2-5, with 10 bases aligning to TRBD2. The CDR3 is made up of 16 amino acids. CDR1 is LNHDA, CDR2 SQIVND, per germline (reference sequence). The V and J ends lost 3 bases and 2 bases, in that order; junction bases with no gene match: 6. The CDR3 region has the DNA TGTGCCAGTAGTATTAGAACTAGCGGGGATCAAGAGACCCAGTACTTC. It translates to CASSIRTSGDQETQYF. The full variable domain, with the rest looked up from reference TRBV19 and TRBJ2-5, is DGGITQSPKYLFRKEGQNVTLSCEQNLNHDAMYWYRQDPGQGLRLIYYSQIVNDFQKGDIAEGYSVSREKKESFPLTVTSAQKNPTAFYLCASSIRTSGDQETQYFGPGTRLLVL.

This chain links TRBV23-1 with TRBJ2-7, with D perhaps TRBD1 (5 bases). TRBV23-1 is classed as an ORF, of uncertain function. Trimming removed 6 bases from V and 3 bases from J, with 18 bases in between. This CDR3 region has 15 residues. For the CDR3, the DNA is TGCGCCAGCAGCGGACAACACAGAGAATACTACGAGCAGTACTTC. This sequence encodes CASSGQHREYYEQYF.

V and J are TRBV27 and TRBJ1-6, with 9 bases lining up with TRBD1. This CDR3 comprises 14 residues. With V trimmed by 8 bases and J by 13 bases, 12 bases remained unmatched. The germline gives CDR1 MNHEY, CDR2 SMNVEV (reference sequence). The CDR3: CASGQTGGATPLHF. DNA for the CDR3: TGTGCCAGCGGTCAAACAGGGGGCGCAACCCCCCTCCACTTT.

V is TRBV6-2 or TRBV6-3 and J is TRBJ1-6; possibly TRBD1 for D (6 bases). The CDR3 consists of 15 residues. V was cut by 0 bases and J by 10 bases, with 13 bases left in between. Germline CDR1 and CDR2: MNHEY and SVGEGT. CDR3 bases: TGTGCCAGCAGTTACTCGAAAGGGGGAGAGTCACCCCTCCACTTT. As protein: CASSYSKGGESPLHF.

The V and J genes are TRBV28 and TRBJ1-5; D gene ambiguous. The length of the CDR3 is 15 residues. V was trimmed by 6 bases and J by 2 bases, leaving 14 bases between them. Germline assignment: CDR1 MDHEN and CDR2 SYDVKM. The CDR3 DNA sequence: TGTGCCAGCAGCGTAACTGGGCGTGGCAATCAGCCCCAGCATTTT. Amino acid sequence: CASSVTGRGNQPQHF. The full variable domain, rest sourced from reference TRBV28 and TRBJ1-5, is DVKVTQSSRYLVKRTGEKVFLECVQDMDHENMFWYRQDPGLGLRLIYFSYDVKMKEKGDIPEGYSVSREKKERFSLILESASTNQTSMYLCASSVTGRGNQPQHFGDGTRLSIL.

The genes are TRBV5-5 and TRBJ2-6; TRBD1 matches 7 bases. Germline V CDR1 and CDR2: SGHKS, YYEKEE (reference sequence). This CDR3 comprises 20 residues. The V and J ends lost 4 bases and 0 bases, in that order; junction bases with no gene match: 16. The CDR3 DNA is TGTGCCAGCAGCGCCACCGGGACAGCGCGTACCCACTCTGGGGCCAACGTCCTGACTTTC. Encoded protein: CASSATGTARTHSGANVLTF.

This rearrangement joins TRBV28 to TRBJ2-7, with TRBD1 as a possible D gene (6 bases). From germline, CDR1 is MDHEN and CDR2 SYDVKM. The CDR3 sequence is 15 residues long. Trimming took 6 bases from V and 3 from J, leaving 18 bases between them. This CDR3 reads CASRPTGPLLYEQYF. The CDR3 nucleotides are TGTGCCAGCAGGCCGACAGGCCCCCTACTCTACGAGCAGTACTTC.

This clone was counted once. V usage is TRBV28 and J usage is TRBJ1-2, with no clear D. There are 18 residues in the CDR3. Per the germline V gene, CDR1 is MDHEN and CDR2 is SYDVKM. V dropped 1 base and J dropped 5 bases, with 23 bases sitting between them. CDR3 residues: CASSLSLLINTPGYGYTF. CDR3 bases: TGTGCCAGCAGTTTATCCCTACTTATAAACACGCCGGGGTATGGCTACACCTTC.

This chain uses TRBV6-5 with TRBJ1-1, with TRBD1 matching 8 bases. Germline lookup yields CDR1 MNHEY and CDR2 SVGAGI. This CDR3 comprises 16 residues. V shed 2 bases, J shed 2 bases, and the junction held 7 bases outside the gene matches. The CDR3 coding sequence is TGTGCCAGCAGTTACCCAGGTCAGGGGGCCAACACTGAAGCTTTCTTT. Amino acid sequence: CASSYPGQGANTEAFF.

The chain is built from TRBV7-2 and TRBJ2-3, with D tentatively TRBD1 (6 bases). Germline values: CDR1 SGHTA, CDR2 FQGNSA. V was pared by 2 bases and J by 5 bases, with 8 bases between. The CDR3 contains 13 residues. The CDR3, as DNA: TGTGCCAGCAGCTTAACCAGGGGAGATACGCAGTATTTT. This encodes CASSLTRGDTQYF.

In DNA form, the CDR3 reads TGTGCCAGCAGTTTGAGGGGGCCTAGCAATCAGCCCCAGCATTTT. Translating it yields CASSLRGPSNQPQHF. The chain couples TRBV27 to TRBJ1-5; 7 bases are a match to TRBD1. CDR1 is MNHEY, CDR2 SMNVEV, per germline (reference sequence). This CDR3 is 15 amino acids long. J lost 0 bases, V lost 3 bases, and 2 bases had no gene match.

The V and J genes are TRBV29-1 and TRBJ2-7; 11 bases match TRBD2. V dropped 1 base and J dropped 2; count of bases not matched to a gene: 1. Germline CDR1 reads SQVTM; CDR2 reads ANQGSEA. The length of the CDR3 is 14 residues. In DNA form, the CDR3 reads TGCAGCGTTGAAGTAGCGGGGGGGACCTACGAGCAGTACTTC. Protein product: CSVEVAGGTYEQYF.

This chain uses TRBV6-6 with TRBJ2-5, with D possibly being TRBD2 (6 bases). Germline V lookup: CDR1 MNHNY, CDR2 SVGAGI (reference sequence). Trimming cost V 7 bases and J 5 bases, with 23 bases left between them. The CDR3 contains 16 residues. As DNA, the CDR3 is TGTGCCAGCAATGGAGGGAACGCGGGGAAGGGGGAGACCCAGTACTTC. It encodes CASNGGNAGKGETQYF.

V is TRBV19 and J is TRBJ1-1; a possible D gene is TRBD1 (5 bases). Deletions cut 5 bases from V and 1 base from J, with 11 bases between. The CDR3 contains 14 residues. Germline assignment: CDR1 LNHDA and CDR2 SQIVND (reference sequence). The CDR3 region has the DNA TGTGCCAGTAGTTTATTGACAGAGAACACTGAAGCTTTCTTT. Translating it yields CASSLLTENTEAFF.

The chain links TRBV23-1 to TRBJ2-5; 9 bases agree with TRBD1. TRBV23-1 is marked as an open reading frame, function uncertain. J gave up 4 bases and V 3 bases, and 3 bases lay outside the gene matches. The CDR3 runs 14 residues. In nucleotides, the CDR3 is TGCGCCAGCAGTCAGGGACAGGGTAGAGAGACCCAGTACTTC. Its protein is CASSQGQGRETQYF.

The rearrangement uses TRBV7-9 and TRBJ2-7; TRBD2 agrees at 7 bases. V lost 2 bases, J lost 9 bases, and 10 bases stayed unmatched. This CDR3 is 14 amino acids long. Germline V gene lookup returns CDR1 SEHNR and CDR2 FQNEAQ (reference sequence). The CDR3 loop is CASSLNGGNGGQYF. Here the CDR3 DNA reads TGTGCCAGCAGCTTAAACGGGGGGAATGGTGGGCAGTACTTC.

In nucleotides, the CDR3 is TGCGCCAGCAGCCGCCAGCTCCCTAGCGGGGGGGCTACAGATACGCAGTATTTT. Protein sequence: CASSRQLPSGGATDTQYF. This chain uses TRBV4-3 with TRBJ2-3, with 12 nucleotides matching TRBD2. Germline V gene lookup returns CDR1 LGHNA and CDR2 YSLEER. The CDR3 covers 18 residues. J lost 3 bases, V lost 4 bases, and 11 bases had no gene match.